The 4 T cell receptor beta chains below were found in one sample sequenced in a study of blood T cell repertoires in COVID-19. Assay: immunoSEQ multiplex PCR; the TCRdb copy retains only in-frame clones and omits some. The table records over 95,000 clones, approximately 84% of them present only once. Sample: peripheral blood. These receptor sequences come from a woman in her sixties with acute or convalescent COVID-19.

The chain couples TRBV30 to TRBJ1-1, with D possibly TRBD1 on 6 matching bases. Trimming took off 5 bases at V and 5 bases at J, with 15 bases between the two ends. CDR3 length: 13 residues. Germline CDR1 is GTSNPN and CDR2 is SVGIG (reference sequence). CDR3 in amino acids: CAWGAGAVTEAFF. The DNA for the CDR3 is TGTGCCTGGGGCGCGGGGGCTGTTACTGAAGCTTTCTTT.

The rearrangement links TRBV10-3 to TRBJ1-6; 11 nucleotides match TRBD1. Looked up from germline, CDR1 is ENHRY and CDR2 is SYGVKD. The CDR3 sequence is 13 residues long. V shed 11 bases, J shed 8 bases, and the junction held 5 bases outside the gene matches. CDR3 sequence (DNA): TGTGCCGTCCGGGACAGGGGGTATTCACCCCTCCACTTT. The encoded protein is CAVRDRGYSPLHF.

This sequence joins TRBV19 and TRBJ1-5; possibly TRBD1 for D (5 bases). CDR1 and CDR2 (germline): LNHDA, SQIVND (reference sequence). Trimming took off 0 bases at V and 3 bases at J, with 12 bases between the two ends. This CDR3 has 16 amino acids. The CDR3 coding sequence is TGTGCCAGTAGTATAGAACGGGGGGTTGTCAATCAGCCCCAGCATTTT. Amino acid sequence: CASSIERGVVNQPQHF.

V is TRBV4-1 and J is TRBJ1-5, with D perhaps TRBD1 (6 bases). The CDR3 is made up of 16 amino acids. Germline V gives CDR1 MGHRA, CDR2 YSYEKL. With 4 bases removed from V and 1 base from J, the gap between germline ends came to 14 bases. In DNA, the CDR3 is TGCGCCAGCAGCCGCTTGGGAGGGGGGAGCAATCAGCCCCAGCATTTT. Its protein is CASSRLGGGSNQPQHF.